This T cell receptor beta chain comes out of a study of T cell responses to AZD1222 COVID-19 vaccine. Whole-study results and caveats: Most donors were white British and more were female, and clonal diversity was possibly underestimated. Epitopes outside B.1.351 and B.1.1.7 mutated regions reportedly drew nearly half of spike TCRs.

The CDR3 is 14 amino acids. CDR1 and CDR2 from the germline V gene are ENHRY and SYGVKD. The V and J ends lost 7 bases and 3 bases respectively, with 15 bases between them. About this clone: Its antigen is unknown.

Sequencing used immunoSEQ multiplex PCR; TCRdb keeps in-frame clones, though not all of them. The data contain some 150,000 clones, approximately 85% of them singletons. Sequences were derived from peripheral blood, sampled 28 days after the second dose of the MenACWY control vaccine. The TCR originated in an adult who received the MenACWY meningococcal vaccine as a control. The chain employs TRBV10-3 and TRBJ1-2; D is ambiguous. As DNA, the CDR3 is TGTGCCATCAAGGATAGTGGGGTACACTATGGCTACACCTTC. Translation: CAIKDSGVHYGYTF.